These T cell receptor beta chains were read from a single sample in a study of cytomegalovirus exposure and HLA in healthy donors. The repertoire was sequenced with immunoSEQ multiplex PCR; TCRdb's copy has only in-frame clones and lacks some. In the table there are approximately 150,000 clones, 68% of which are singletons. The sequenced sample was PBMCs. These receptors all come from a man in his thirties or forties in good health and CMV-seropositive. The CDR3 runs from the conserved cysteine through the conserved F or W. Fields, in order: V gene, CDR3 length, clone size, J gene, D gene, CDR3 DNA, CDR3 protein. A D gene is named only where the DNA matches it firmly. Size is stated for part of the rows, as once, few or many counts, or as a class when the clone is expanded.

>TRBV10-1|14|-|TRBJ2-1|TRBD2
TGCGCCAGCAGTGAGTCCCGACTACGCGGGAGTAAGTTCTTC
CASSESRLRGSKFF
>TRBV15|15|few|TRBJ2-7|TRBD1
TGTGCCACCAGCAGAAATACAGGGGAGTCCTACGAGCAGTACTTC
CATSRNTGESYEQYF
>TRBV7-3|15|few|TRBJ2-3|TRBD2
TGTGCCAGCAGTCCGGTAGCGGGAGCCATAGATACGCAGTATTTT
CASSPVAGAIDTQYF
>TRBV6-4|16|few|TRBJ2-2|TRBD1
TGTGCCAGCAGTGACTCGAATAGGGGGCACACCGGGGAGCTGTTTTTT
CASSDSNRGHTGELFF
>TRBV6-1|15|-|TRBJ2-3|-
TGTGCCAGCAGTGACCCTTGGCTCATCACATATACGCAGTATTTT
CASSDPWLITYTQYF
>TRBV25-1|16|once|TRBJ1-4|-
TGTGCCAGCAGTGAATCATGGGGCCCCGTTCGGGAAAAACTGTTTTTT
CASSESWGPVREKLFF
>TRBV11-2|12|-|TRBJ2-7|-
TGTGCCAGCAGCATGAGCTCCTACGAGCAGTACTTC
CASSMSSYEQYF
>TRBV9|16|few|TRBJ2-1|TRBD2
TGTGCCAGCAGCGCCACTCCGGGACTAGCGAACAATGAGCAGTTCTTC
CASSATPGLANNEQFF
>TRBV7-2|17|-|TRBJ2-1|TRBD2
TGTGCCAGCAGCTTGTTGCAGGAGAAGGCGGGAGAAGGTGAGCAGTTCTTC
CASSLLQEKAGEGEQFF
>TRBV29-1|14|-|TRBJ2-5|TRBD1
TGCAGCGTGGGCACGACAGGGGGGTACGAGACCCAGTACTTC
CSVGTTGGYETQYF
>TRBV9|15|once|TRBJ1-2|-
TGTGCCAGCAGCGTATGGGTGGGGAAGGGGTATGGCTACACCTTC
CASSVWVGKGYGYTF
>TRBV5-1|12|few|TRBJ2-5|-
TGCGCCAGCAGCTTGGCCAGGGAGACCCAGTACTTC
CASSLARETQYF
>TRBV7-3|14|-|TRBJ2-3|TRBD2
TGTGCCAGCAGCTTATCGGGGGGAGCAGATACGCAGTATTTT
CASSLSGGADTQYF
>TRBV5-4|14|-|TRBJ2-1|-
TGTGCCAGCAGCTCCTACAGCTCCTACAATGAGCAGTTCTTC
CASSSYSSYNEQFF
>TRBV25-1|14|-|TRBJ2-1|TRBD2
TGTGCCAGCAGCCGGGAGGTTTCTTACAATGAGCAGTTCTTC
CASSREVSYNEQFF
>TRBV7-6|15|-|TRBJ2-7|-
TGTGCCAGCAGCTTAGAACTGGAGAGGACTACCGAGCAGTACTTC
CASSLELERTTEQYF
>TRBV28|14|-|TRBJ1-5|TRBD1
TGTGCCAGCAGTTTGGATACAGGGGGCGCGCCCCAGCATTTT
CASSLDTGGAPQHF
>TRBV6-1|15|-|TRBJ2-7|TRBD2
TGTGCCAGCAGTGAAGAATTAGCGGGTTACTACGAGCAGTACTTC
CASSEELAGYYEQYF
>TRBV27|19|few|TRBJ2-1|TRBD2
TGTGCCAGCAGTTTGACTAGCGGGAGAGGTTCGATCTCCTACAATGAGCAGTTCTTC
CASSLTSGRGSISYNEQFF
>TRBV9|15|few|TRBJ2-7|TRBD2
TGTGCCAGCAGCGTGGCTAGCGGAGCCTACTACGAGCAGTACTTC
CASSVASGAYYEQYF
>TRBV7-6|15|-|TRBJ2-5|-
TGTGCCAGCAGCTTGGAGATAGGTATCCAAGAGACCCAGTACTTC
CASSLEIGIQETQYF
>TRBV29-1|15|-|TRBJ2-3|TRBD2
TGCAGCGTTGTTGCACTAGCGGGAGTCGCAGATACGCAGTATTTT
CSVVALAGVADTQYF
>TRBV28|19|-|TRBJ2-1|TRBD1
TGTGCCAGCAGTTTCCTGCCGGGACAGGGTTTTTCGCCCGACAATGAGCAGTTCTTC
CASSFLPGQGFSPDNEQFF
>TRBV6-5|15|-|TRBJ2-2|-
TGTGCCACCCTCCCGACAGTGACCAACACCGGGGAGCTGTTTTTT
CATLPTVTNTGELFF
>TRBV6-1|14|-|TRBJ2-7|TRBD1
TGTGCCAGCAGTGGTAGACAGGGGGTGTACGAGCAGTACTTC
CASSGRQGVYEQYF
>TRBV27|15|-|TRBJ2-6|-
TGTGCCAGCGCCGGGACAATCTCTGGGGCCAACGTCCTGACTTTC
CASAGTISGANVLTF
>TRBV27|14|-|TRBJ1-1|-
TGTGCCAGCAGTTTAGTAGGGGTAGGCACTGAAGCTTTCTTT
CASSLVGVGTEAFF
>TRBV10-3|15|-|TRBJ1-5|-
TGTGCCATCAGTGAGGGGGCAGGGGGCAATCAGCCCCAGCATTTT
CAISEGAGGNQPQHF